This T cell receptor beta chain appears in the sequencing data of a study of T cells in Graves' hyperthyroidism and ophthalmopathy. Authors of the study amplified TCR beta CDR3 regions from RNA transcripts. First-round RT-PCR of the TCR CDR3 relied on the HTBI primer set. Via MiXCR, TCRdb re-called the multiplex PCR reads, giving one row per CDR3 protein. Of about 720,000 distinct CDR3 sequences in the sample, about 17% were seen once. The V end lost 2 bases, the J end lost 2 bases, and 6 bases lay between the germline ends. CDR1 is SGHRS, CDR2 YFSETQ, per germline. This CDR3 is built from 13 residues.

The clonotype originates from a man in his late teens or twenties with Graves' hyperthyroidism. Source material: blood. V gene TRBV5-1 combines with J gene TRBJ2-3; D gene uncertain. The CDR3: CASSFLITDTQYF. The CDR3 DNA sequence: TGCGCCAGCAGCTTCTTGATCACAGATACGCAGTATTTT.